This is a list of T cell receptor beta chains from one sample in a study of blood T cell repertoires in COVID-19. The repertoire was sequenced with immunoSEQ multiplex PCR; TCRdb's copy has only in-frame clones and lacks some. Among some 200,000 clones listed, more than 80% were seen once. Sample: peripheral blood. The origin of the receptors is a woman aged 35 to 49 with COVID-19, enrolled during active disease. The CDR3 runs from the conserved cysteine through the conserved F or W. The order of the fields is D gene, V gene, J gene, clone size, CDR3 protein, CDR3 DNA. D genes are given only for firm matches. Not every row has a clone size; where given, it reads once, few, many or a size class.

>-|TRBV27|TRBJ1-5|-
CAKRARSNQPQHF
TGTGCCAAGAGGGCGCGGAGCAATCAGCCCCAGCATTTT
>-|TRBV30|TRBJ1-5|-
CAWKGDGSNQPQHF
TGTGCCTGGAAGGGGGACGGAAGCAATCAGCCCCAGCATTTT
>-|TRBV30|TRBJ1-6|-
CARRRGGSSYNSPLHF
TGTGCCCGACGAAGAGGAGGGAGCTCCTATAATTCACCCCTCCACTTT
>-|TRBV7-8|TRBJ2-3|-
CASRGFSGAGDTQYF
TGTGCCAGCCGAGGGTTTAGCGGTGCTGGGGATACGCAGTATTTT
>-|TRBV7-2|TRBJ2-7|-
CASSLPPWTVTYEQYF
TGTGCCAGCAGCCTTCCGCCTTGGACAGTTACCTACGAGCAGTACTTC
>-|TRBV19|TRBJ1-5|-
CASSNQGPQPQHF
TGTGCCAGTAGTAACCAGGGGCCACAGCCCCAGCATTTT
>TRBD1|TRBV9|TRBJ1-6|few
CASNGGQVGSPLHF
TGTGCCAGCAACGGGGGACAGGTGGGTTCACCCCTCCACTTT
>-|TRBV19|TRBJ1-1|-
CASSIRGTEAFF
TGTGCCAGTAGTATTAGAGGGACTGAAGCTTTCTTT
>-|TRBV5-4|TRBJ2-3|-
CASSLETSSTDTQYF
TGTGCCAGCAGCTTGGAGACAAGCTCCACAGATACGCAGTATTTT
>TRBD1|TRBV28|TRBJ2-7|-
CASRRQGGSYEQYF
TGTGCCAGCAGGAGACAGGGTGGCTCCTACGAGCAGTACTTC
>TRBD2|TRBV3-1/TRBV3-2|TRBJ2-2|once
CASSQDLLAVGDTGELFF
TGTGCCAGCAGCCAAGACCTCCTAGCGGTAGGGGACACCGGGGAGCTGTTTTTT
>TRBD2|TRBV19|TRBJ2-1|-
CASMGTSGGSSYNEQFF
TGTGCCAGTATGGGGACTAGCGGGGGCAGCTCCTACAATGAGCAGTTCTTC
>TRBD1|TRBV10-1|TRBJ2-2|-
CASSVQQGAGELFF
TGCGCCAGCAGTGTTCAACAGGGGGCCGGGGAGCTGTTTTTT
>-|TRBV3-1/TRBV3-2|TRBJ2-6|-
CASSSHTGSSGANVLTF
TGTGCCAGCAGCTCGCATACCGGGAGCTCTGGGGCCAACGTCCTGACTTTC
>-|TRBV3-1/TRBV3-2|TRBJ2-3|-
CASSHGGTDTQYF
TGTGCCAGCAGCCACGGGGGCACAGATACGCAGTATTTT
>TRBD1|TRBV14|TRBJ1-4|few
CASSQDFYRGSEKLFF
TGTGCCAGCAGCCAAGATTTTTACAGGGGTAGCGAAAAACTGTTTTTT
>TRBD2|TRBV4-2|TRBJ2-5|-
CASSRDGTSGTETQYF
TGTGCCAGCAGCCGAGACGGGACTAGCGGGACCGAGACCCAGTACTTC
>-|TRBV29-1|TRBJ2-6|-
CSVVWALSSGANVLTF
TGCAGCGTTGTATGGGCCCTCTCCTCTGGGGCCAACGTCCTGACTTTC
>-|TRBV7-2|TRBJ2-1|-
CASSLREWGYNEQFF
TGTGCCAGCAGCTTAAGGGAGTGGGGCTACAATGAGCAGTTCTTC
>TRBD1|TRBV27|TRBJ2-7|once
CASRGQGYEQYF
TGTGCCAGCAGAGGACAGGGCTACGAGCAGTACTTC
>-|TRBV5-5|TRBJ1-1|few
CASSLLSNTEAFF
TGTGCCAGCTCCTTACTATCGAACACTGAAGCTTTCTTT
>-|TRBV5-4|TRBJ2-7|-
CASSLVDGDEQYF
TGTGCCAGCAGCTTGGTAGACGGGGACGAGCAGTACTTC
>-|TRBV1|TRBJ1-1|-
CTSITGCPATEAFF
TGCACCAGCATCACGGGGTGCCCCGCCACTGAAGCTTTCTTT
>-|TRBV30|TRBJ1-1|-
CAWSTANTEAFF
TGTGCCTGGTCAACAGCGAACACTGAAGCTTTCTTT
>-|TRBV18|TRBJ2-1|-
CASSPRVDSDEQFF
TGTGCCAGCTCACCACGGGTCGATAGCGATGAGCAGTTCTTC
>-|TRBV30|TRBJ1-5|-
CAWSRTGNQPQHF
TGTGCCTGGAGTAGGACTGGCAATCAGCCCCAGCATTTT
>TRBD2|TRBV19|TRBJ2-7|few
CASSKIAGNNYEQYF
TGTGCCAGTAGTAAGATAGCGGGTAATAACTACGAGCAGTACTTC
>-|TRBV5-4|TRBJ1-5|few
CASSLGGTASNQPQHF
TGTGCCAGCAGCTTGGGCGGGACTGCAAGCAATCAGCCCCAGCATTTT
>TRBD2|TRBV5-1|TRBJ2-7|few
CASSSLAGSSYEQYF
TGCGCCAGCAGCTCACTAGCGGGGAGCTCCTACGAGCAGTACTTC
>-|TRBV7-3|TRBJ2-2|-
CASSSQGGGELFF
TGTGCCAGCAGCTCACAGGGTGGCGGGGAGCTGTTTTTT
>-|TRBV5-4|TRBJ1-2|once
CASSLVGAITYGYTF
TGTGCCAGCAGCTTGGTTGGGGCCATAACCTATGGCTACACCTTC
>TRBD2|TRBV9|TRBJ2-7|-
CASSVGFGGARENEQYF
TGTGCCAGCAGCGTAGGGTTCGGGGGGGCGCGGGAAAACGAGCAGTACTTC
>-|TRBV28|TRBJ2-3|-
CASSFFVADTQYF
TGTGCCAGCAGTTTCTTTGTCGCAGATACGCAGTATTTT
>TRBD1|TRBV19|TRBJ2-5|-
CASSGQGAEETQYF
TGTGCCAGTAGTGGGCAGGGGGCGGAGGAGACCCAGTACTTC
>-|TRBV10-1|TRBJ2-2|-
CASSTSRGTGELFF
TGCGCCAGCAGCACTTCCAGGGGCACCGGGGAGCTGTTTTTT
>-|TRBV19|TRBJ2-7|once
CASSSPGQHYEQYF
TGTGCCAGTAGTAGCCCAGGGCAGCACTACGAGCAGTACTTC
>-|TRBV27|TRBJ2-4|-
CASSSGLAKNIQYF
TGTGCCAGCAGTTCAGGACTAGCCAAAAACATTCAGTACTTC
>-|TRBV14|TRBJ1-6|-
CASSQDRVYNSPLHF
TGTGCCAGCAGCCAAGACCGCGTTTATAATTCACCCCTCCACTTT
>-|TRBV28|TRBJ1-5|-
CASLSSNNQPQHF
TGTGCCAGCTTGAGTAGTAACAATCAGCCCCAGCATTTT
>-|TRBV6-5|TRBJ2-5|many
CASSSGHRLTETQYF
TGTGCCAGCAGTTCTGGACATCGGCTCACAGAGACCCAGTACTTC
>TRBD2|TRBV7-2|TRBJ2-1|-
CASSLVGLTLPSSYNEQFF
TGTGCCAGCAGCTTAGTGGGACTAACCCTCCCGAGCTCCTACAATGAGCAGTTCTTC
>-|TRBV15|TRBJ2-1|-
CATSRGSAGAYNEQFF
TGTGCCACCAGCAGAGGCTCGGCGGGGGCTTACAATGAGCAGTTCTTC
>-|TRBV7-9|TRBJ1-1|-
CASSVGRDYTEAFF
TGTGCCAGCAGCGTGGGACGGGACTACACTGAAGCTTTCTTT
>-|TRBV4-1|TRBJ2-5|-
CASSQIGQPQETQYF
TGCGCCAGCAGCCAGATAGGACAGCCACAAGAGACCCAGTACTTC
>TRBD2|TRBV19|TRBJ2-1|-
CASTRLAGYNEQFF
TGTGCCAGTACAAGACTAGCGGGGTACAATGAGCAGTTCTTC
>-|TRBV12-3/TRBV12-4|TRBJ1-1|-
CATRNYRAFF
TGTGCCACCCGAAACTATCGGGCTTTCTTT
>-|TRBV11-2|TRBJ1-6|few
CASSLASPLGPAWNSPLHF
TGTGCCAGCAGCTTAGCTTCTCCCCTGGGCCCAGCTTGGAATTCACCCCTCCACTTT
>-|TRBV19|TRBJ1-1|-
CASSLRRGWAEAFF
TGTGCCAGTAGCCTTCGCCGGGGGTGGGCTGAAGCTTTCTTT
>TRBD1|TRBV9|TRBJ1-5|-
CASSSTGVNQPQHF
TGTGCCAGCAGCTCCACAGGGGTTAATCAGCCCCAGCATTTT
>-|TRBV7-8|TRBJ2-1|once
CASSATVVSYEQFF
TGTGCCAGCAGCGCTACAGTAGTCAGTTATGAGCAGTTCTTC
>-|TRBV28|TRBJ2-7|-
CASSTFLIPYEQYF
TGTGCCAGCAGTACCTTCCTAATACCCTACGAGCAGTACTTC
>TRBD1|TRBV19|TRBJ2-1|few
CASSPTGPYNEQFF
TGTGCCAGTAGCCCGACAGGGCCCTACAATGAGCAGTTCTTC
>TRBD2|TRBV6-6|TRBJ2-3|-
CASSYEAGVSDTQYF
TGTGCCAGCAGTTACGAAGCGGGGGTCTCAGATACGCAGTATTTT
>TRBD2|TRBV19|TRBJ2-1|-
CASSITGGPYNEQFF
TGTGCCAGTAGTATCACGGGAGGCCCCTACAATGAGCAGTTCTTC